These 6 T cell receptor beta chains were sequenced from one sample in a study of shared clonotypes between healthy human individuals. Here immunoSEQ multiplex PCR was the method, and the copy in TCRdb shows in-frame clones only, minus some. The sample yields a few million clones, 90% to 95% seen once. Sequences were obtained from naive CD4+ T cells sorted from blood. Indicated subset: CD45RA+ positively selected. These receptors were obtained from a man between 18 and 35 years old in good health.

In the case of this clone: The identical CDR3 is also encoded by other nucleotide sequences in the sample. V gene TRBV6-1 combines with J gene TRBJ2-1; no clear D gene. This CDR3 is 11 amino acids long. Germline CDR1 MNHNS, CDR2 SASEGT. V lost 2 bases and J 6 bases, leaving 2 bases between the germline ends. CDR3 residues: CASSETNEQFF. The CDR3 DNA follows: TGTGCCAGCAGTGAAACCAATGAGCAGTTCTTC.

A remark on this clone: Other DNA sequences of this sample code for an identical CDR3. The chain is built from TRBV7-9 and TRBJ1-1; 7 bases match TRBD1. The CDR3 extends over 15 amino acids. Trimming took 5 bases from V and 1 from J; bases not matched to a gene: 7. The V gene's germline CDR1 is SEHNR and CDR2 FQNEAQ (reference sequence). The CDR3 spells CASSPRQGSNTEAFF. The CDR3 DNA is TGTGCCAGCAGCCCCCGACAGGGTTCGAACACTGAAGCTTTCTTT.

The chain recombines TRBV7-3 with TRBJ2-3; D is uncertain. V lost 5 bases and J 1 base, leaving 10 bases between the germline ends. Looked up from germline, CDR1 is SGHTA and CDR2 is FQGTGA. CDR3 length equals 14 residues. This CDR3 is CASSPPGRTDTQYF. Here the CDR3 DNA reads TGTGCCAGCAGCCCGCCCGGCCGCACAGATACGCAGTATTTT.

The chain employs TRBV4-1 and TRBJ2-5; D possibly corresponds to TRBD1 (6 bases). Germline CDR1 reads MGHRA; CDR2 reads YSYEKL. This CDR3 spans 15 amino acids. Trimming shortened V by 4 bases and J by 5 bases, and 17 bases separated the two germline ends. The CDR3 region is CASSPVPQGYETQYF. The CDR3 DNA reads TGCGCCAGCAGCCCAGTGCCCCAGGGGTACGAGACCCAGTACTTC.

There are a few counts of this clone. The chain is built from TRBV10-3 and TRBJ2-5, with a possible D match to TRBD2 (6 bases). The CDR3 runs to 14 residues. Germline V gene data show CDR1 as ENHRY and CDR2 as SYGVKD. V was shortened by 0 bases and J by 5 bases, with 10 bases between the two germline ends. The CDR3 region is CAISESTAGETQYF. Here the CDR3 DNA reads TGTGCCATCAGTGAGTCCACGGCGGGGGAGACCCAGTACTTC.

The chain is built from TRBV7-2 and TRBJ2-5; 8 bases fit TRBD2. There are 16 residues in the CDR3. With 1 base clipped from V and 7 bases from J, the junction kept 11 bases outside the gene matches. Germline CDR1 SGHTA, CDR2 FQGNSA. CDR3 coding DNA: TGTGCCAGCAGCTTAGGAGGGGGTACTAGCGGCGGGACCCAGTACTTC. Protein product: CASSLGGGTSGGTQYF.